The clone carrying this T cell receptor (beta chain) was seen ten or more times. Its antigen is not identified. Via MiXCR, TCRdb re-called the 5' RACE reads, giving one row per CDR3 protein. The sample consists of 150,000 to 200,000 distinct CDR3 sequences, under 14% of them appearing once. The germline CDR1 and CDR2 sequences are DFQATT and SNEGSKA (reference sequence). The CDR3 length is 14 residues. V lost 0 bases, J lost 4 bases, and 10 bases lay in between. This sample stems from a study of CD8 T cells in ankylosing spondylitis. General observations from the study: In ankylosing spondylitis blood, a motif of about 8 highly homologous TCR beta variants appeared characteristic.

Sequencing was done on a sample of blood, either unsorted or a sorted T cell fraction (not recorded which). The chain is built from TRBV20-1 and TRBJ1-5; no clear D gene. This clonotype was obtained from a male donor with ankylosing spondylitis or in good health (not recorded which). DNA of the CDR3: TGCAGTGCTAGAGACCCGGAGGGAAATCAGCCCCAGCATTTT. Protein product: CSARDPEGNQPQHF.